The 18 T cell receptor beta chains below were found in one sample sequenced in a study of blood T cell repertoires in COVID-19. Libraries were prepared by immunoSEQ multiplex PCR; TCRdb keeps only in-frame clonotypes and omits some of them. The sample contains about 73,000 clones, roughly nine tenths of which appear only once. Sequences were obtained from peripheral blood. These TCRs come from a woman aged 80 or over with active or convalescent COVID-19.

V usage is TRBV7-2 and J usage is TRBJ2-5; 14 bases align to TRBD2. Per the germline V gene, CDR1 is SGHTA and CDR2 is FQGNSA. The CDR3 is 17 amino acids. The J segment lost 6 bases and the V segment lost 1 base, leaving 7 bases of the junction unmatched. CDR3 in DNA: TGTGCCAGCAGCTTAGTGGGCGGGACTAGCGGGGGAAAGACCCAGTACTTC. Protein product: CASSLVGGTSGGKTQYF. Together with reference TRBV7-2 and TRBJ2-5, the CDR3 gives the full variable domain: GAGVSQSPSNKVTEKGKDVELRCDPISGHTALYWYRQSLGQGLEFLIYFQGNSAPDKSGLPSDRFSAERTGGSVSTLTIQRTQQEDSAVYLCASSLVGGTSGGKTQYFGPGTRLLVL.

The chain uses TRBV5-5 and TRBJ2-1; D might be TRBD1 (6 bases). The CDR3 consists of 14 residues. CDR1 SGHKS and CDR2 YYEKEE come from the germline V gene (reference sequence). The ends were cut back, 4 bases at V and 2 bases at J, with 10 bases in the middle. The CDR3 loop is CASSLTGTYNEQFF. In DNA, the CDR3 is TGTGCCAGCAGCCTAACAGGGACCTACAATGAGCAGTTCTTC.

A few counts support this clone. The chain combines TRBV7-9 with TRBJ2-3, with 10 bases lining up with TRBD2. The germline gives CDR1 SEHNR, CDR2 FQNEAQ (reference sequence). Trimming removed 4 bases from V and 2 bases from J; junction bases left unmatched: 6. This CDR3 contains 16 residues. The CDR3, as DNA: TGTGCCAGCAGCTCCCCCGGGACTAGCGACACAGATACGCAGTATTTT. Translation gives CASSSPGTSDTDTQYF. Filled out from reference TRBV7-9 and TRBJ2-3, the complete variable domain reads DTGVSQNPRHKITKRGQNVTFRCDPISEHNRLYWYRQTLGQGPEFLTYFQNEAQLEKSRLLSDRFSAERPKGSFSTLEIQRTEQGDSAMYLCASSSPGTSDTDTQYFGPGTRLTVL.

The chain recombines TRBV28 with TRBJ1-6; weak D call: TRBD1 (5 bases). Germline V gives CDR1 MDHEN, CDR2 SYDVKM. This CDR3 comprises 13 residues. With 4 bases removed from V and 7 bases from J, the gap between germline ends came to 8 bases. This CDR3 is CASSYDRNSPLHF. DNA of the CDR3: TGTGCCAGCAGTTACGACAGAAATTCACCCCTCCACTTT.

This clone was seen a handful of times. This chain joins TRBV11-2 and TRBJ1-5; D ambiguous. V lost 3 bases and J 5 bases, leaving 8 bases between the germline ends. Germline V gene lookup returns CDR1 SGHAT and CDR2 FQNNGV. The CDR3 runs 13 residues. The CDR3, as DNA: TGTGCCAGCAGCTTCCGGGGAGATCAGCCCCAGCATTTT. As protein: CASSFRGDQPQHF.

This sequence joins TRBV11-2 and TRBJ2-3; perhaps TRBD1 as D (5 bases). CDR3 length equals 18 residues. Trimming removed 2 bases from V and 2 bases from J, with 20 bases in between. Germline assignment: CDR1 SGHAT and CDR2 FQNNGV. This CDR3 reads CASSLRGSGSHPTDTQYF. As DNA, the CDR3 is TGTGCCAGCAGCTTAAGGGGATCGGGCAGCCATCCCACAGATACGCAGTATTTT.

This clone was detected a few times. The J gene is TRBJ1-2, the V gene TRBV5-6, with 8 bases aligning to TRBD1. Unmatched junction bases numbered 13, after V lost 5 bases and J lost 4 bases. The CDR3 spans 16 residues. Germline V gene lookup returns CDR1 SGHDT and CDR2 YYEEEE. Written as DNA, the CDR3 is TGTGCCAGCAGGATGGGGGGACAGGACCTCTTCTATGGCTACACCTTC. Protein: CASRMGGQDLFYGYTF.

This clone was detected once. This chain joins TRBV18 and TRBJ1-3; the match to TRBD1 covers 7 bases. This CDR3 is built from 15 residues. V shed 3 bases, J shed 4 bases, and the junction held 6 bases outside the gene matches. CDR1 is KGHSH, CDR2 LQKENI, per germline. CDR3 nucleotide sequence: TGTGCCAGCTCACCGGACAGGCCGCGGGGAAACACCATATATTTT. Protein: CASSPDRPRGNTIYF.

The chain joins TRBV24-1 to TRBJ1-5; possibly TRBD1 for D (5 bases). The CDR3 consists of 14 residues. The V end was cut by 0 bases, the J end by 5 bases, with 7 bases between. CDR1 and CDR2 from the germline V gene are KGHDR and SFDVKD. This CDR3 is CATSDLDSYQPQHF. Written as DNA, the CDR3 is TGTGCCACCAGTGATTTGGACAGCTATCAGCCCCAGCATTTT.

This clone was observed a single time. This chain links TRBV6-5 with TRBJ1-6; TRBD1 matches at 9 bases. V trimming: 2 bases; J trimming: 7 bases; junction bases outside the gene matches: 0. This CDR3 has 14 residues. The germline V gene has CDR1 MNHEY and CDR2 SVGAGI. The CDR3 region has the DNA TGTGCCAGCAGTTACGGACAGGGGAATTCACCCCTCCACTTT. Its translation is CASSYGQGNSPLHF.

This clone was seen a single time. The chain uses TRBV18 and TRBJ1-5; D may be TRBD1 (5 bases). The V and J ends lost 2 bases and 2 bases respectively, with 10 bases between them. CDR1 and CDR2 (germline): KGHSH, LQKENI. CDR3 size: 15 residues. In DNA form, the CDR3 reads TGTGCCAGCTCACCAGGGGGGGATGGCAATCAGCCCCAGCATTTT. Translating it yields CASSPGGDGNQPQHF.

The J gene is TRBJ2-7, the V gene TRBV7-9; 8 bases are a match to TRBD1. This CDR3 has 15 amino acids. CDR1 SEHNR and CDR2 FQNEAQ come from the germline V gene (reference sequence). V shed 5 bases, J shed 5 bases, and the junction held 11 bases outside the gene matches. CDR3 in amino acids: CASSSSRDRLDEQYF. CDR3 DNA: TGTGCCAGCAGCAGTTCCCGGGACAGGTTAGACGAGCAGTACTTC.

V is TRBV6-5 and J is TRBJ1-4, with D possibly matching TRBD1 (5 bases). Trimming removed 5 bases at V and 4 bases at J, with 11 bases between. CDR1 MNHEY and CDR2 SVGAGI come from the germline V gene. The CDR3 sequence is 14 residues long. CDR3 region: CASSPGFSNEKLFF. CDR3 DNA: TGTGCCAGCAGTCCAGGGTTTAGTAATGAAAAACTGTTTTTT.

The CDR3 here is CASSLSGYQETQYF. DNA for the CDR3: TGCGCCAGCAGCTTGAGTGGCTACCAAGAGACCCAGTACTTC. The rearrangement uses TRBV5-1 and TRBJ2-5; D unclear. The CDR3 length is 14 residues. Trimming shortened V by 1 base and J by 0 bases, and 7 bases separated the two germline ends. CDR1 is SGHRS, CDR2 YFSETQ, per germline.

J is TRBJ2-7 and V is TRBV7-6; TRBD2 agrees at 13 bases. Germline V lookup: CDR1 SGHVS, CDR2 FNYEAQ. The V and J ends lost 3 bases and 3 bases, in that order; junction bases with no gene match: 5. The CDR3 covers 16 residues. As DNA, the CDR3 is TGTGCCAGCAGCTTGCGACTAGCGGGGGGAATCTACGAGCAGTACTTC. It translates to CASSLRLAGGIYEQYF. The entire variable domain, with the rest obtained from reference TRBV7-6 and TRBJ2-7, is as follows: GAGVSQSPRYKVTKRGQDVALRCDPISGHVSLYWYRQALGQGPEFLTYFNYEAQQDKSGLPNDRFSAERPEGSISTLTIQRTEQRDSAMYRCASSLRLAGGIYEQYFGPGTRLTVT.

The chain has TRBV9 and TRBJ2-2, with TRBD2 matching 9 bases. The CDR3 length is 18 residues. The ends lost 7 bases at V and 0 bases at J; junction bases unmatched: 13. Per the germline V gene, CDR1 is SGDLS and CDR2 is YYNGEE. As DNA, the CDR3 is TGTGCCAGCGGAGCCCCTTATAGCGGGGGCCCGAACACCGGGGAGCTGTTTTTT. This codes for CASGAPYSGGPNTGELFF.

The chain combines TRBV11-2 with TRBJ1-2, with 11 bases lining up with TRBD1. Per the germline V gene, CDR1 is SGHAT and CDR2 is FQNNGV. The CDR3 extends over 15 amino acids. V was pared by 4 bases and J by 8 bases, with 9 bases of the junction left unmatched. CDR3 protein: CASSSPGTGGGGYTF. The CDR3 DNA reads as TGTGCCAGCAGCTCACCCGGGACAGGGGGAGGCGGCTACACCTTC.

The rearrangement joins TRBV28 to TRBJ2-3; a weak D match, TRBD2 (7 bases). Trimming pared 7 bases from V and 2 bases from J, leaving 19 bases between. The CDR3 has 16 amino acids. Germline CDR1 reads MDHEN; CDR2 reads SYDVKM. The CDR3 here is CASTELGGRVTDTQYF. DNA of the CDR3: TGTGCCAGCACCGAACTGGGGGGGCGGGTCACAGATACGCAGTATTTT. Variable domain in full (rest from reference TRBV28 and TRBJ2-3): DVKVTQSSRYLVKRTGEKVFLECVQDMDHENMFWYRQDPGLGLRLIYFSYDVKMKEKGDIPEGYSVSREKKERFSLILESASTNQTSMYLCASTELGGRVTDTQYFGPGTRLTVL.